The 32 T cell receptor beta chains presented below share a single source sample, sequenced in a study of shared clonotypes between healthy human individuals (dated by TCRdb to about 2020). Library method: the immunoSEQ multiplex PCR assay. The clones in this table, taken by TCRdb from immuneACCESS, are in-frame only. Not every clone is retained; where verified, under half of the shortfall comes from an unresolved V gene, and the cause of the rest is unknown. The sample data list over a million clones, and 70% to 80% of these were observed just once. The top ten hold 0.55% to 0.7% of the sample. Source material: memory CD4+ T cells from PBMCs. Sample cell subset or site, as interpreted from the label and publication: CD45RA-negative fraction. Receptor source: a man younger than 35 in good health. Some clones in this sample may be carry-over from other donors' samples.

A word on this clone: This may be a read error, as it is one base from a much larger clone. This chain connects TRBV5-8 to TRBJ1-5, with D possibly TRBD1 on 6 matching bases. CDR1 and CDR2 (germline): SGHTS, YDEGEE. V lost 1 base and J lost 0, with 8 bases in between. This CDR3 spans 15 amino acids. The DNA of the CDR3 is TGTGCCAGCAGCTTGAGACAGGATAGCAATCAGCCCCAGCATTTT. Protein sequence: CASSLRQDSNQPQHF.

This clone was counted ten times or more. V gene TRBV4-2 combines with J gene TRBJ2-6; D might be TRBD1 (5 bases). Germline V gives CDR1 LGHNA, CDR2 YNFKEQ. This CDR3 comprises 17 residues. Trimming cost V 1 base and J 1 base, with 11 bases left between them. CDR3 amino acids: CASSQGSTVSGANVLTF. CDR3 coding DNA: TGTGCCAGCAGCCAAGGCTCGACAGTGTCTGGGGCCAACGTCCTGACTTTC.

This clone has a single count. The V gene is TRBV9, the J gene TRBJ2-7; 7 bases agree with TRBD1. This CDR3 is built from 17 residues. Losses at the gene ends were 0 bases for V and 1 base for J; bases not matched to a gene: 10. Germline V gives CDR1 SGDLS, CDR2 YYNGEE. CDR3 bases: TGTGCCAGCAGCGTAGAATTCCCTCCCAGGGGGTCCTACGAGCAGTACTTC. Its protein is CASSVEFPPRGSYEQYF. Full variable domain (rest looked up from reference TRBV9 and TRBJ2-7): DSGVTQTPKHLITATGQRVTLRCSPRSGDLSVYWYQQSLDQGLQFLIQYYNGEERAKGNILERFSAQQFPDLHSELNLSSLELGDSALYFCASSVEFPPRGSYEQYFGPGTRLTVT.

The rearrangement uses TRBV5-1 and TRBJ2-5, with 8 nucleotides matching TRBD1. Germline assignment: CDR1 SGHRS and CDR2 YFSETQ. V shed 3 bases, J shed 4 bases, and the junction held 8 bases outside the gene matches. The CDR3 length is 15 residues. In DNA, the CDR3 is TGCGCCAGCAGCTCGACAGGGGAGGATGGAGAGACCCAGTACTTC. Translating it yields CASSSTGEDGETQYF.

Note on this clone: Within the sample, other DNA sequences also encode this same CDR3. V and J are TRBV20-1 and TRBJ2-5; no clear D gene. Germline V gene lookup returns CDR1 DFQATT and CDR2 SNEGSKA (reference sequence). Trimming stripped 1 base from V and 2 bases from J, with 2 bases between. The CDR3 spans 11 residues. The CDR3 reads CSARAQETQYF. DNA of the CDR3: TGCAGTGCTAGAGCACAAGAGACCCAGTACTTC.

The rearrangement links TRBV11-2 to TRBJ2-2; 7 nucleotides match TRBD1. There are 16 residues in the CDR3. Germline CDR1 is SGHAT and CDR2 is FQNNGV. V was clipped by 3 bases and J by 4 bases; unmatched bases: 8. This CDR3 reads CASSLVSSGGTGELFF. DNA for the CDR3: TGTGCCAGCAGCTTGGTCTCGTCAGGGGGCACCGGGGAGCTGTTTTTT. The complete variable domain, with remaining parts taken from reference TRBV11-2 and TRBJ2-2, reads EAGVAQSPRYKIIEKRQSVAFWCNPISGHATLYWYQQILGQGPKLLIQFQNNGVVDDSQLPKDRFSAERLKGVDSTLKIQPAKLEDSAVYLCASSLVSSGGTGELFFGEGSRLTVL.

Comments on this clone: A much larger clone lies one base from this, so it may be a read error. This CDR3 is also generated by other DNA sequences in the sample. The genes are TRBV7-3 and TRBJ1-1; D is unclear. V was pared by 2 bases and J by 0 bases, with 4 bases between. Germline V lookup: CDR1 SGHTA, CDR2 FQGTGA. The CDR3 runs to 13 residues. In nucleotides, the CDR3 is TGTGCCAGCAGCTTAGATCTGAACACTGAAGCTTTCTTT. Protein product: CASSLDLNTEAFF. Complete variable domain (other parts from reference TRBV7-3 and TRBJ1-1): GAGVSQTPSNKVTEKGKYVELRCDPISGHTALYWYRQSLGQGPEFLIYFQGTGAADDSGLPNDRFFAVRPEGSVSTLKIQRTERGDSAVYLCASSLDLNTEAFFGQGTRLTVV.

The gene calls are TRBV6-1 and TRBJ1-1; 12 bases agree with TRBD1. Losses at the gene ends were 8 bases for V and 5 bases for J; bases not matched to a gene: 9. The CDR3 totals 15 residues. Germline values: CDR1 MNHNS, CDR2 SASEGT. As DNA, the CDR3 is TGTGCCAGCGTGAGGAGGGGACAGGGGGCAACTGAAGCTTTCTTT. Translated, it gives CASVRRGQGATEAFF.

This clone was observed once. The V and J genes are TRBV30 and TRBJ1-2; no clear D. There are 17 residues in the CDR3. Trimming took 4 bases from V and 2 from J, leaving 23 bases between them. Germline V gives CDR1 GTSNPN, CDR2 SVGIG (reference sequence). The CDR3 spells CAWNKRLRSRINYGYTF. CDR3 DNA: TGTGCCTGGAATAAGAGATTAAGGTCCCGAATAAACTATGGCTACACCTTC.

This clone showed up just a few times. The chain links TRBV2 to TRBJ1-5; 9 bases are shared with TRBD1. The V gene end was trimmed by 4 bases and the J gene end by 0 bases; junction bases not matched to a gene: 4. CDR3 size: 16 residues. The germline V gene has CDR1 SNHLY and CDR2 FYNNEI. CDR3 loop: CASSGGTGNSNQPQHF. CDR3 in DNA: TGTGCCAGCAGTGGGGGGACAGGGAATAGCAATCAGCCCCAGCATTTT.

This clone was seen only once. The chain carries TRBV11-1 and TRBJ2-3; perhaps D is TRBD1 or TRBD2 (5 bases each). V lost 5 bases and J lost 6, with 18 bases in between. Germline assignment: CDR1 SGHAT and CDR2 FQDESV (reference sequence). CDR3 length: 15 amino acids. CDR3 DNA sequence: TGTGCCAGCAGCCCAATGGGGACCGGGCCTGATACGCAGTATTTT. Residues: CASSPMGTGPDTQYF.

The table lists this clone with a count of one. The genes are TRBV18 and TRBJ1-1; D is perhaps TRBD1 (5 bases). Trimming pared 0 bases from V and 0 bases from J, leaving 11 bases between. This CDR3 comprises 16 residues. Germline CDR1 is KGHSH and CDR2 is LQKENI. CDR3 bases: TGTGCCAGCTCACCACCGTGGGGGAGGATGAACACTGAAGCTTTCTTT. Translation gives CASSPPWGRMNTEAFF. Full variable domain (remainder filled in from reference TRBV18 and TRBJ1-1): NAGVMQNPRHLVRRRGQEARLRCSPMKGHSHVYWYRQLPEEGLKFMVYLQKENIIDESGMPKERFSAEFPKEGPSILRIQQVVRGDSAAYFCASSPPWGRMNTEAFFGQGTRLTVV.

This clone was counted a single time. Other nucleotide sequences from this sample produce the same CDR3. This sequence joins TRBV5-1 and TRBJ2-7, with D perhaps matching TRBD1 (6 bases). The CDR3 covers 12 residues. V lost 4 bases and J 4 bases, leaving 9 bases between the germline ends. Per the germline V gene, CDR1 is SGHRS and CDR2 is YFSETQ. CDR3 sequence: CASSVQGYEQYF. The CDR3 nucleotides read TGCGCCAGCAGCGTTCAGGGGTACGAGCAGTACTTC.

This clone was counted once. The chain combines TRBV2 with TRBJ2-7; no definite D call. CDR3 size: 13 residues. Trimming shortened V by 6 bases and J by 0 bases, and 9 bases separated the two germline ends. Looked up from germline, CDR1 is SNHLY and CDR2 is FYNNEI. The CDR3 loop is CASSRFYSYEQYF. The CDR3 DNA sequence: TGTGCCAGCAGCCGCTTCTACTCCTACGAGCAGTACTTC.

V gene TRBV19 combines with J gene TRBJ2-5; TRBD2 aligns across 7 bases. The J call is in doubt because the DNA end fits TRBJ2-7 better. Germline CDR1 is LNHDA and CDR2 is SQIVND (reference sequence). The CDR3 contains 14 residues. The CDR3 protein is CASSRRGSYHEQYF. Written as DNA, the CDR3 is TGTGCCAGTAGTAGGCGCGGGAGTTACCACGAGCAGTACTTC.

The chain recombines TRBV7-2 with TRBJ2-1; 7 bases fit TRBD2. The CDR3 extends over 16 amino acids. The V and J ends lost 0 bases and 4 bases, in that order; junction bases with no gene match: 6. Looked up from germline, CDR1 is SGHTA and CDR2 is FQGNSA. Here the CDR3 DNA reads TGTGCCAGCAGCTTAGCGCTAGCGGCACAGTACAATGAGCAGTTCTTC. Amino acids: CASSLALAAQYNEQFF.

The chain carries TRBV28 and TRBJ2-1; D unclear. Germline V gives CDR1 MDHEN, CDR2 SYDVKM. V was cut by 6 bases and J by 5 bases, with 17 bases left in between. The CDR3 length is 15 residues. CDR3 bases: TGTGCCAGCAGCCTTCTAGATTTTGAGGACAATGAGCAGTTCTTC. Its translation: CASSLLDFEDNEQFF.

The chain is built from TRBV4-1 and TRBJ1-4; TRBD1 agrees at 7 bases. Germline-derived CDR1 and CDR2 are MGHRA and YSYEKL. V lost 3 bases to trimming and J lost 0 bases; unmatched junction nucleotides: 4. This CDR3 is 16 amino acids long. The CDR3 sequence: CASSQPGTATNEKLFF. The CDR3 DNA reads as TGCGCCAGCAGCCAGCCTGGGACAGCAACTAATGAAAAACTGTTTTTT.

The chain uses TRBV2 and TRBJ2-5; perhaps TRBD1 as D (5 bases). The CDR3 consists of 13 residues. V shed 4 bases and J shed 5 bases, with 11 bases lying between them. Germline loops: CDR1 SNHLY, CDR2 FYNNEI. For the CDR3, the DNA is TGTGCCAGCAGTGTAGGGGTGCGTGAGACCCAGTACTTC. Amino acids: CASSVGVRETQYF.

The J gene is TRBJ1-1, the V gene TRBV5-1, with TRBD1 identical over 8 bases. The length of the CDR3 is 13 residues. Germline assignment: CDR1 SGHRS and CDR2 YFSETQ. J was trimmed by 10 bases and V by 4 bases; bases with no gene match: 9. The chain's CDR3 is CASSLGTGVGAFF. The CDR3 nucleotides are TGCGCCAGCAGCCTGGGGACAGGCGTTGGAGCTTTCTTT.

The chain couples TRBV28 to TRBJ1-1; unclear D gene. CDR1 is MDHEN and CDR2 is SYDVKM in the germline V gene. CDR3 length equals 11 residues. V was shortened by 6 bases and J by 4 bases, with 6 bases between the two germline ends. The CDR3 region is CASSPGTEAFF. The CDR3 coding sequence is TGTGCCAGCAGCCCCGGCACTGAAGCTTTCTTT.

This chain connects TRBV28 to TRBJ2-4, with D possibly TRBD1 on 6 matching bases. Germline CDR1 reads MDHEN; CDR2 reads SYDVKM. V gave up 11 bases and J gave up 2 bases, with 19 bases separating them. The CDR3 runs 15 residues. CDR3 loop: CAVTGPGLPKNIQYF. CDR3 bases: TGTGCCGTAACAGGGCCGGGATTACCCAAAAACATTCAGTACTTC.

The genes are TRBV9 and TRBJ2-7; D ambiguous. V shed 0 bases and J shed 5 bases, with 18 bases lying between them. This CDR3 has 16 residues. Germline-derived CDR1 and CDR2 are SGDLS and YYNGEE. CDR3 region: CASSVAVTPPRNEQYF. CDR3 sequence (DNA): TGTGCCAGCAGCGTAGCCGTGACACCTCCTAGGAACGAGCAGTACTTC.

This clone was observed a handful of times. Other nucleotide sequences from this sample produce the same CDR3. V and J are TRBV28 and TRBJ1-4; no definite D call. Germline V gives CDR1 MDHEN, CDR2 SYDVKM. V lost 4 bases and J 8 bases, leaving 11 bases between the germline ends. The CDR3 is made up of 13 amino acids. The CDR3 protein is CASSSGTREKLFF. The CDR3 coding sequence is TGTGCCAGCAGTTCCGGAACAAGGGAAAAACTGTTTTTT.

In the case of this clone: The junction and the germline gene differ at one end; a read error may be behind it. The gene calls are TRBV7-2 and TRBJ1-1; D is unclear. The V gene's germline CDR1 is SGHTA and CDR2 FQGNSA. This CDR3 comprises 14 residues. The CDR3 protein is CASSLFRGWPEAFF. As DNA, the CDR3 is TGTGCCAGCAGCTTATTCCGCGGGTGGCCTGAGGCTTTCTTT.

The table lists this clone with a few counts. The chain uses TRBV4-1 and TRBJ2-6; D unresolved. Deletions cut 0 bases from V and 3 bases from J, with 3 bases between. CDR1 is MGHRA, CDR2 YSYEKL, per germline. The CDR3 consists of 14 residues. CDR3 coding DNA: TGCGCCAGCAGCCAAGAGATTGGGGCCAACGTCCTGACTTTC. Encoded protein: CASSQEIGANVLTF.

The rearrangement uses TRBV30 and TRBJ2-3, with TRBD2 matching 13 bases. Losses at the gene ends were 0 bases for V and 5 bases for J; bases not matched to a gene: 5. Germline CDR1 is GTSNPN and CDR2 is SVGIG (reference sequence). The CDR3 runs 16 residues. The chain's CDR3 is CAWSVGLAGDEDTQYF. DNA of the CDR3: TGTGCCTGGAGTGTTGGACTAGCGGGAGATGAAGATACGCAGTATTTT.

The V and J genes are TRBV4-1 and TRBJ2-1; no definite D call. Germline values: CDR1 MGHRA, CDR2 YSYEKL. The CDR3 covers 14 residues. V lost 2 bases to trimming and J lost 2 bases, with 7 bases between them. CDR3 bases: TGCGCCAGCAGCCAACTCTCCCCCTACAATGAGCAGTTCTTC. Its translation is CASSQLSPYNEQFF.

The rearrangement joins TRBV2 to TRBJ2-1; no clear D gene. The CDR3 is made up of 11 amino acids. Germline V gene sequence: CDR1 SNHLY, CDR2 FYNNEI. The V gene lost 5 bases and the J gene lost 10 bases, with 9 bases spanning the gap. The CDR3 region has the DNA TGTGCCAGCAGTAGAGACGGCGAGCAGTTCTTC. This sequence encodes CASSRDGEQFF.

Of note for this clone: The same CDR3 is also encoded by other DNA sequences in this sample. The CDR3 DNA sequence: TGTGCCAGCAGTGAAGCGCAGGGTTACGAGCAGTACTTC. This gives the protein CASSEAQGYEQYF. V and J are TRBV2 and TRBJ2-7; weak D call: TRBD1 (5 bases). This CDR3 region has 13 residues. The germline V gene has CDR1 SNHLY and CDR2 FYNNEI. The V end lost 0 bases, the J end lost 4 bases, and 7 bases lay between the germline ends.

Here the CDR3 DNA reads TGCGCCAGCAGCTTGGCAATCTCTGGGGCCAACGTCCTGACTTTC. Translating it yields CASSLAISGANVLTF. This chain connects TRBV5-1 to TRBJ2-6; D call uncertain. CDR3 size: 15 residues. The ends were cut back, 0 bases at V and 0 bases at J, with 4 bases in the middle. Germline assignment: CDR1 SGHRS and CDR2 YFSETQ.

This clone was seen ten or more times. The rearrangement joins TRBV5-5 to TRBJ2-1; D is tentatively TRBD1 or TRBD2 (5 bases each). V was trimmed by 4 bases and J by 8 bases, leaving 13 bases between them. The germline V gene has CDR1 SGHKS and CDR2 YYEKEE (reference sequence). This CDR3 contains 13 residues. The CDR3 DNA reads TGTGCCAGCAGCGAGGGGCCGGGCGATGAGCAGTTCTTC. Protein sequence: CASSEGPGDEQFF.